This T cell receptor beta chain stems from a study of cytomegalovirus exposure and HLA in healthy donors. Study-level points and caveats: In an earlier analysis, in some 500 donors, most V segments appeared productive either ~87% or ~30% of the time. The likely explanation for a cluster of highly shared sequence variants was sequencing artifact.

The germline gives CDR1 MNHNS, CDR2 SASEGT. The CDR3 runs 12 residues. The ends were cut back, 7 bases at V and 4 bases at J, with 9 bases in the middle. 13 Jbeta primers and 60 Vbeta primers were used for the PCR. This table comes from immunoSEQ multiplex PCR, and its TCRdb copy is limited to in-frame clones, with some not included. The data hold more than 150,000 clones, with around 75% observed a single time. About this clone itself: Its target is not known.

The chain links TRBV6-1 to TRBJ2-3; D ambiguous. Sample: PBMCs. This clonotype was obtained from a middle-aged woman in good health and CMV-seropositive. The DNA of the CDR3 is TGTGCCAGCACAGGCTTGGCAGATACGCAGTATTTT. It encodes CASTGLADTQYF.